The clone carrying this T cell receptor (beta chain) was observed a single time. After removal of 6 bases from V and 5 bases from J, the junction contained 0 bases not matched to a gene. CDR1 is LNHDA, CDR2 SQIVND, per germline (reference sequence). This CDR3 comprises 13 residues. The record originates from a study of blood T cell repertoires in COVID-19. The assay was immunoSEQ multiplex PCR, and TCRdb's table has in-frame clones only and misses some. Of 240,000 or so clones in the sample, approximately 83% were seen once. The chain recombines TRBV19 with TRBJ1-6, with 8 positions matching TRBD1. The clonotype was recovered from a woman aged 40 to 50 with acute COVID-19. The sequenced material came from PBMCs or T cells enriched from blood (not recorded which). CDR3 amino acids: CASRTGDNSPLHF. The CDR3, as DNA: TGTGCCAGTAGGACAGGGGATAATTCACCCCTCCACTTT.